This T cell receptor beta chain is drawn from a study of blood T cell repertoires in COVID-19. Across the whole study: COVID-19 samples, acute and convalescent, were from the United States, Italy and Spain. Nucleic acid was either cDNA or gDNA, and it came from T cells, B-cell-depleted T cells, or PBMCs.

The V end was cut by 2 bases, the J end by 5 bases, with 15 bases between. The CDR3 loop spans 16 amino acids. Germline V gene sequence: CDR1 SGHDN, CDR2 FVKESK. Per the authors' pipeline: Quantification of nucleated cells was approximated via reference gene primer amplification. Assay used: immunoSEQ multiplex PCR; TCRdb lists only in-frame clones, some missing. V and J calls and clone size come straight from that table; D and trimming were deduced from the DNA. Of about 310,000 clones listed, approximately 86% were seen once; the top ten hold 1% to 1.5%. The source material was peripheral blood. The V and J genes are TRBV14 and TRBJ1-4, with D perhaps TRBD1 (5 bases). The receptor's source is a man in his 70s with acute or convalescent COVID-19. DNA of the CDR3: TGTGCCAGCAGCCAACTCGGGGCGGGGAGCAATGAAAAACTGTTTTTT. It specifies CASSQLGAGSNEKLFF.